Below, 27 T cell receptor beta chains from the same sample are listed, as sequenced in a study of OX40 agonist ivuxolimab in advanced cancers. The method was immunoSEQ multiplex PCR; TCRdb's version includes in-frame clones alone and lacks a portion of them. The table lists about 82,000 clones, more than 80% of them singletons. The material was CD4+ or CD8+ T cells sorted from blood, obtained in a trial of the OX40 agonist ivuxolimab. Source of these receptors: an adult with an advanced solid tumor such as melanoma, head and neck, liver or kidney cancer.

The CDR3 spells CASSLGAGGFYNEQFF. CDR3 sequence (DNA): TGTGCCAGCAGCTTGGGAGCGGGGGGATTCTACAATGAGCAGTTCTTC. The V and J genes are TRBV5-4 and TRBJ2-1; 9 nucleotides line up with TRBD2. Germline CDR1 is SGHNT and CDR2 is YYREEE (reference sequence). This CDR3 is built from 16 residues. The ends lost 0 bases at V and 3 bases at J; junction bases unmatched: 4.

In this sample, this clone turned up once. V usage is TRBV29-1 and J usage is TRBJ2-6; 9 nucleotides match TRBD1. This CDR3 has 17 amino acids. The germline CDR1 and CDR2 sequences are SQVTM and ANQGSEA. Unmatched junction bases numbered 7, after V lost 4 bases and J lost 0 bases. The CDR3 DNA reads TGCAGCGTTGTATCCGGACAGGGGAGCTCTGGGGCCAACGTCCTGACTTTC. Residues: CSVVSGQGSSGANVLTF.

The sample holds a few counts of this clone. CDR3 coding DNA: TGTGCCAGCAGCTTAAGTTCGGGGGAGACTGAAGCTTTCTTT. Protein: CASSLSSGETEAFF. The genes are TRBV7-9 and TRBJ1-1, with D possibly matching TRBD1 (5 bases). Germline V gene sequence: CDR1 SEHNR, CDR2 FQNEAQ (reference sequence). V lost 2 bases, J lost 5 bases, and 12 bases lay in between. The CDR3 has 14 amino acids. Combining the CDR3 with reference TRBV7-9 and TRBJ1-1 gives the whole variable domain DTGVSQNPRHKITKRGQNVTFRCDPISEHNRLYWYRQTLGQGPEFLTYFQNEAQLEKSRLLSDRFSAERPKGSFSTLEIQRTEQGDSAMYLCASSLSSGETEAFFGQGTRLTVV.

The rearrangement joins TRBV28 to TRBJ2-3; TRBD1 matches 8 bases. Germline V gene data show CDR1 as MDHEN and CDR2 as SYDVKM. The CDR3 has 14 residues. V lost 3 bases and J lost 10; bases outside the gene matches: 9. Written as DNA, the CDR3 is TGTGCCAGCAGTTTCCCCCAGGGGGCAACCTCGCAGTATTTT. The encoded protein is CASSFPQGATSQYF.

This rearrangement joins TRBV5-1 to TRBJ1-2, with TRBD1 matching 8 bases. The trim removed 4 bases at V and 5 bases at J, leaving 7 bases unmatched. There are 14 residues in the CDR3. CDR1 is SGHRS and CDR2 is YFSETQ in the germline V gene. The CDR3, as DNA: TGCGCCAGCAGCCTAGGACAGGGAGAGTATGGCTACACCTTC. It specifies CASSLGQGEYGYTF.

This rearrangement joins TRBV4-1 to TRBJ1-1; no clear D gene. Trimming left V 1 base short and J 8 bases short, with 11 bases between. There are 13 residues in the CDR3. Germline V gene lookup returns CDR1 MGHRA and CDR2 YSYEKL. The chain's CDR3 is CASSQAGRREAFF. Here the CDR3 DNA reads TGCGCCAGCAGCCAAGCCGGGCGCAGGGAAGCTTTCTTT.

The V and J genes are TRBV5-1 and TRBJ2-7, with 7 bases fitting TRBD2. Per germline, CDR1 SGHRS and CDR2 YFSETQ. The CDR3 has 18 amino acids. V dropped 2 bases and J dropped 3; count of bases not matched to a gene: 17. The CDR3 loop reads CASSFSAQAWGGSYEQYF. The CDR3 nucleotides read TGCGCCAGCAGCTTTTCCGCGCAAGCTTGGGGAGGGAGCTACGAGCAGTACTTC.

This clone was detected a few times. V is TRBV10-3 and J is TRBJ1-1; D possibly corresponds to TRBD1 (6 bases). Trimming pared 3 bases from V and 1 base from J, leaving 6 bases between. Germline V gene lookup returns CDR1 ENHRY and CDR2 SYGVKD. This CDR3 is 13 amino acids long. The CDR3 DNA reads as TGTGCCATCAGTGAACAGGGGAACACTGAAGCTTTCTTT. This translates into CAISEQGNTEAFF.

This chain links TRBV6-1 with TRBJ1-2; D remains unclear. This CDR3 is built from 16 residues. V lost 0 bases and J 0 bases, leaving 11 bases between the germline ends. The V gene's germline CDR1 is MNHNS and CDR2 SASEGT. CDR3 DNA: TGTGCCAGCAGTGAAGCTTTCCCGGGTGCTAACTATGGCTACACCTTC. It specifies CASSEAFPGANYGYTF.

V and J are TRBV19 and TRBJ1-5; tentative D call: TRBD1 (5 bases). Trimming removed 6 bases at V and 2 bases at J, with 11 bases between. The CDR3 contains 14 residues. The V gene's germline CDR1 is LNHDA and CDR2 SQIVND (reference sequence). As DNA, the CDR3 is TGTGCCAGTAGAGGCCAGGGCGGCAATCAGCCCCAGCATTTT. Translated, it gives CASRGQGGNQPQHF.

The chain uses TRBV7-2 and TRBJ1-2, with a tentative D call TRBD1 (6 bases). Trimming left V 5 bases short and J 4 bases short, with 11 bases between. The CDR3 length is 13 residues. Germline V gene data show CDR1 as SGHTA and CDR2 as FQGNSA. In DNA, the CDR3 is TGTGCCAGCAGCCCTGGACAGCCCTATGGCTACACCTTC. Translated: CASSPGQPYGYTF.

J is TRBJ2-7 and V is TRBV5-6; 7 nucleotides match TRBD1. This CDR3 has 15 amino acids. Germline V gene lookup returns CDR1 SGHDT and CDR2 YYEEEE. J was trimmed by 3 bases and V by 2 bases; bases with no gene match: 8. The CDR3 nucleotides read TGTGCCAGCAGCTTAACAGGGGCCCAGGACTACGAGCAGTACTTC. Protein product: CASSLTGAQDYEQYF. Drawing the rest from reference TRBV5-6 and TRBJ2-7, the complete variable domain is DAGVTQSPTHLIKTRGQQVTLRCSPKSGHDTVSWYQQALGQGPQFIFQYYEEEERQRGNFPDRFSGHQFPNYSSELNVNALLLGDSALYLCASSLTGAQDYEQYFGPGTRLTVT.

This clone appeared a single time. This sequence joins TRBV28 and TRBJ1-2, with D perhaps TRBD1 (6 bases). Germline CDR1 MDHEN, CDR2 SYDVKM. The CDR3 runs 13 residues. Trimming stripped 2 bases from V and 2 bases from J, with 6 bases between. The CDR3 region has the DNA TGTGCCAGCAGTTTAACAGGGAACTATGGCTACACCTTC. Encoded protein: CASSLTGNYGYTF.

V and J are TRBV28 and TRBJ2-7; tentatively, D is TRBD1 (5 bases). Germline V CDR1 and CDR2: MDHEN, SYDVKM. The CDR3 is made up of 15 amino acids. V was pared by 5 bases and J by 2 bases, with 16 bases between. DNA of the CDR3: TGTGCCAGCAGTGGGGCGTGGAAGATCCCCTACGAGCAGTACTTC. Amino acids: CASSGAWKIPYEQYF.

This chain links TRBV14 with TRBJ1-6; D not resolved. This CDR3 spans 14 amino acids. Trimming stripped 4 bases from V and 8 bases from J, with 12 bases between. The germline CDR1 and CDR2 sequences are SGHDN and FVKESK. CDR3 in DNA: TGTGCCAGCAGCCCACTTAGTGGGGATTCACCCCTCCACTTT. It yields the protein CASSPLSGDSPLHF.

CDR3 nucleotide sequence: TGTGCCAGCAGACCCGTTGGTCGGCAAGAGACCCAGTACTTC. As protein: CASRPVGRQETQYF. The chain has TRBV5-5 and TRBJ2-5, with D unresolved. Trimming removed 5 bases at V and 2 bases at J, with 13 bases between. Germline V gives CDR1 SGHKS, CDR2 YYEKEE (reference sequence). This CDR3 has 14 residues.

This clone was detected a few times. The chain joins TRBV5-5 to TRBJ1-1; weak D call: TRBD1 (5 bases). This CDR3 spans 14 amino acids. V was pared by 4 bases and J by 3 bases, with 13 bases between. Germline CDR1 is SGHKS and CDR2 is YYEKEE (reference sequence). CDR3 in amino acids: CASSALGGDTEAFF. The CDR3 nucleotides read TGTGCCAGCAGCGCTCTCGGGGGGGACACTGAAGCTTTCTTT.

This clone was detected once. V usage is TRBV19 and J usage is TRBJ1-1; D is unclear. This CDR3 contains 14 residues. With 5 bases removed from V and 11 bases from J, the gap between germline ends came to 21 bases. Germline V CDR1 and CDR2: LNHDA, SQIVND (reference sequence). The CDR3 reads CASSFQPTEGRAFF. Written as DNA, the CDR3 is TGTGCCAGTAGTTTCCAACCCACAGAGGGTCGCGCTTTCTTT.

The chain employs TRBV5-1 and TRBJ2-5; D unresolved. The CDR3 spans 13 residues. Looked up from germline, CDR1 is SGHRS and CDR2 is YFSETQ. The V gene lost 0 bases and the J gene lost 5 bases, with 8 bases spanning the gap. In nucleotides, the CDR3 is TGCGCCAGCAGCTTGGGACCTCTTGAGACCCAGTACTTC. Its translation is CASSLGPLETQYF. Full variable domain (rest looked up from reference TRBV5-1 and TRBJ2-5): KAGVTQTPRYLIKTRGQQVTLSCSPISGHRSVSWYQQTPGQGLQFLFEYFSETQRNKGNFPGRFSGRQFSNSRSEMNVSTLELGDSALYLCASSLGPLETQYFGPGTRLLVL.

V usage is TRBV18 and J usage is TRBJ2-2, with D possibly being TRBD1 or TRBD2 (5 bases each). Germline V CDR1 and CDR2: KGHSH, LQKENI. The CDR3 is 15 amino acids. Trimming cost V 3 bases and J 6 bases, with 14 bases left between them. CDR3 region: CASSPNRGDPGELFF. CDR3 DNA sequence: TGTGCCAGCTCACCTAATAGAGGGGACCCCGGGGAGCTGTTTTTT.

The chain recombines TRBV6-4 with TRBJ2-7, with TRBD1 identical over 10 bases. The CDR3 runs to 13 residues. CDR1 is MRHNA, CDR2 SNTAGT, per germline. V gave up 6 bases and J gave up 3 bases; unmatched junction bases: 2. In DNA form, the CDR3 reads TGTGCCAGCAGCCGGGACAGGGGCTACGAGCAGTACTTC. Protein: CASSRDRGYEQYF.

V gene TRBV29-1 combines with J gene TRBJ2-2, with 8 positions matching TRBD1. V shed 7 bases, J shed 0 bases, and the junction held 10 bases outside the gene matches. Germline loops: CDR1 SQVTM, CDR2 ANQGSEA. The CDR3 runs to 16 residues. The chain's CDR3 is CSGRYGQGANTGELFF. The DNA for the CDR3 is TGCAGCGGACGGTACGGACAGGGAGCGAACACCGGGGAGCTGTTTTTT.

The DNA of the CDR3 is TGTGCCAGCAGCCGGGACACCACTAAGGCTGAAGCTTTCTTT. Its translation is CASSRDTTKAEAFF. The rearrangement uses TRBV9 and TRBJ1-1; D is perhaps TRBD1 (6 bases). V was pared by 4 bases and J by 6 bases, with 16 bases between. Germline V CDR1 and CDR2: SGDLS, YYNGEE. This CDR3 comprises 14 residues.

The chain has TRBV5-1 and TRBJ1-1, with D tentatively TRBD1 (6 bases). In germline, CDR1 is SGHRS, CDR2 YFSETQ. CDR3 length: 14 residues. The V and J ends lost 4 bases and 1 base respectively, with 11 bases between them. CDR3: CASSTAGQNTEAFF. The CDR3 DNA sequence: TGCGCCAGCAGCACTGCGGGACAGAACACTGAAGCTTTCTTT.

The J gene is TRBJ1-3, the V gene TRBV9, with TRBD1 matching 7 bases. This CDR3 spans 16 amino acids. The germline V gene encodes CDR1 SGDLS and CDR2 YYNGEE. The J segment lost 0 bases and the V segment lost 4 bases, leaving 7 bases of the junction unmatched. CDR3 coding DNA: TGTGCCAGCAGCCCAAGGGGGACAGACTCTGGAAACACCATATATTTT. It encodes CASSPRGTDSGNTIYF.

This chain uses TRBV6-6 with TRBJ2-1, with D unresolved. V was trimmed by 2 bases and J by 3 bases, leaving 8 bases between them. From germline, CDR1 is MNHNY and CDR2 SVGAGI (reference sequence). The CDR3 is 14 amino acids. The CDR3 sequence: CASSYLPNYNEQFF. The CDR3 coding sequence is TGTGCCAGCAGTTACCTTCCGAACTACAATGAGCAGTTCTTC.

This chain links TRBV5-4 with TRBJ1-6; D is ambiguous. The CDR3 covers 17 residues. V was trimmed by 0 bases and J by 6 bases, leaving 16 bases between them. Germline loops: CDR1 SGHNT, CDR2 YYREEE (reference sequence). In DNA, the CDR3 is TGTGCCAGCAGCTTGGGCGGTAAGCAGACTACTAATTCACCCCTCCACTTT. It codes for CASSLGGKQTTNSPLHF.